These 18 T cell receptor beta chains share one sample of origin, sequenced in a study of T cells expressing NK-cell markers. TCRdb re-analyzed the 5' RACE reads; it lists each CDR3 protein once, without DNA. This sample carries almost 450,000 distinct CDR3 sequences, with more than 7% going to the ten biggest clones. The material sequenced was blood T cells: a sorted CD56 or NKG2C T cell subset, CD4+ or CD8+ T cells, or bulk PBMC T cells (not recorded which). Every receptor here comes from a woman aged 18-69 years in good health.

The chain couples TRBV20-1 to TRBJ2-5; with no DNA, the TCRdb D assignment of TRBD1 cannot be verified. The CDR3 loop spans 15 amino acids. The germline gives CDR1 DFQATT, CDR2 SNEGSKA (reference sequence). The CDR3 spells CSATTVGQGVRAQYF.

The chain joins TRBV7-2 to TRBJ1-4. CDR1 and CDR2 (germline): SGHTA, FQGNSA. This CDR3 contains 14 residues. CDR3 sequence: CASSLAGTNEKLFF.

The chain employs TRBV5-1 and TRBJ1-5; the D call of TRBD1 rests on TCRdb alone, since no DNA is present to check it. The CDR3 totals 15 residues. The germline gives CDR1 SGHRS, CDR2 YFSETQ. This CDR3 reads CASSLDGAGNQPQHF.

The rearrangement joins TRBV30 to TRBJ1-3. The CDR3 is 13 amino acids. Germline CDR1 is GTSNPN and CDR2 is SVGIG (reference sequence). CDR3 sequence: CACDMSSGNTIYF.

The chain couples TRBV5-4 to TRBJ2-2. The CDR3 runs to 14 residues. The V gene's germline CDR1 is SGHNT and CDR2 YYREEE (reference sequence). The CDR3 region is CASSLAEAPGELFF.

The CDR3 reads CASSTGTEQETQYF. The chain recombines TRBV5-5 with TRBJ2-5; as DNA is missing, the TRBD1 call by TCRdb cannot be tested. This CDR3 is 14 amino acids long. Germline CDR1 SGHKS, CDR2 YYEKEE (reference sequence).

The genes are TRBV6-5 and TRBJ1-2; TCRdb outputs TRBD1, but without DNA this stays unchecked. This CDR3 has 12 residues. CDR1 MNHEY and CDR2 SVGAGI come from the germline V gene. The CDR3 spells CATFLGGRGYTF.

The chain uses TRBV5-6 and TRBJ1-1; TCRdb's D call, TRBD1, is unchecked because there is no DNA. This CDR3 region has 12 residues. Germline V lookup: CDR1 SGHDT, CDR2 YYEEEE. CDR3 amino acids: CASSLPTGRAFF.

V is TRBV6-5 and J is TRBJ2-1; TCRdb names TRBD2, which stays unverified in the absence of DNA. This CDR3 contains 17 residues. CDR1 and CDR2 from the germline V gene are MNHEY and SVGAGI. This CDR3 reads CASSYSSGTSGGYEQFF.

V is TRBV20-1 and J is TRBJ2-6; TCRdb's D gene call, TRBD1, goes unchecked for lack of DNA. Looked up from germline, CDR1 is DFQATT and CDR2 is SNEGSKA (reference sequence). The CDR3 runs to 16 residues. This CDR3 is CSAYRDRSSGANVLTF.

This rearrangement joins TRBV4-1 to TRBJ2-3; TCRdb selects TRBD2, and the lack of DNA leaves this call unchecked. The CDR3 extends over 15 amino acids. Germline assignment: CDR1 MGHRA and CDR2 YSYEKL. The CDR3 here is CASSQNSGGTDTQYF.

J is TRBJ1-1 and V is TRBV7-9. The CDR3 covers 17 residues. From germline, CDR1 is SEHNR and CDR2 FQNEAQ (reference sequence). CDR3: CASSPISEGIMNTEAFF.

This sequence joins TRBV25-1 and TRBJ2-1; TCRdb designates TRBD1, a call that cannot be tested without DNA. Germline CDR1 reads MGHDK; CDR2 reads SYGVNS. This CDR3 region has 11 residues. CDR3 loop: CASSGTNEQFF.

The gene calls are TRBV12-3 or TRBV12-4 and TRBJ1-4. The length of the CDR3 is 12 residues. The CDR3 spells CASRAHGEKLFF.

This sequence joins TRBV28 and TRBJ1-1. The germline V gene encodes CDR1 MDHEN and CDR2 SYDVKM. This CDR3 comprises 17 residues. CDR3 amino acids: CASSFFSRGSPGTEAFF.

CDR3 region: CSATAGVDTGELFF. The chain has TRBV20-1 and TRBJ2-2; the D call from TCRdb, TRBD1, cannot be confirmed without DNA. The length of the CDR3 is 14 residues. Germline values: CDR1 DFQATT, CDR2 SNEGSKA (reference sequence).

This chain connects TRBV10-3 to TRBJ2-1; with no DNA, the TCRdb D assignment of TRBD2 cannot be verified. The CDR3 has 15 residues. In germline, CDR1 is ENHRY, CDR2 SYGVKD. The CDR3 sequence: CATGLAGGFRTEQFF.

The chain combines TRBV2 with TRBJ2-3; the TCRdb call, TRBD2, lacks DNA for checking. In germline, CDR1 is SNHLY, CDR2 FYNNEI. This CDR3 contains 17 residues. This CDR3 reads CASSPKGLAGPWYTQYF.